This TCR beta chain was sequenced for a study of graft-versus-host responses after intestinal transplantation. Study summary: Transplant types were multivisceral, liver-intestinal, or isolated intestinal. Study conclusions and caveats: Recipient marrow held GvH clones, some first seen in ileum or blood. Early after transplant, HvG clones declined as circulating GvH clones peaked.

The repertoire was sequenced with immunoSEQ multiplex PCR; TCRdb's copy has only in-frame clones and lacks some. The sample has tens of thousands of clones; around 90% are singletons. About this clone itself: No antigen is known for it.

This receptor was obtained from a human donor who received an intestinal transplant. This material consisted of unstimulated CD8+ T cells sorted from spleen or lymph node cells, taken before intestinal transplant.

CDR3 bases: TGTGCCAGCAGCTGGGGGGGAACTGGAAACACCATATATTTT. It codes for CASSWGGTGNTIYF. V gene TRBV5-6 combines with J gene TRBJ1-3, with a possible D match to TRBD1 (5 bases). CDR3 length equals 14 residues. The V gene lost 3 bases and the J gene lost 2 bases, with 9 bases spanning the gap. Germline values: CDR1 SGHDT, CDR2 YYEEEE.